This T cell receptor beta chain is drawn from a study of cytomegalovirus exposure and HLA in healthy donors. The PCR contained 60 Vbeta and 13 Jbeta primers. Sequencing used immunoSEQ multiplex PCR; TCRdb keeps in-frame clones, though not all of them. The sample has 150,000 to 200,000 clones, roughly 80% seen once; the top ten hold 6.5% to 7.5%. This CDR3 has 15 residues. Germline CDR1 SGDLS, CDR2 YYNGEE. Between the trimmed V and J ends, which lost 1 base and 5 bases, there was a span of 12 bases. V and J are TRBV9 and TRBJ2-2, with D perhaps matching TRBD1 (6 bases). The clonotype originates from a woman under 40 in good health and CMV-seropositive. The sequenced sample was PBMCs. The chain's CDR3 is CASSVTGRTTGELFF. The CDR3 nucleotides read TGTGCCAGCAGCGTAACAGGGCGAACGACCGGGGAGCTGTTTTTT.